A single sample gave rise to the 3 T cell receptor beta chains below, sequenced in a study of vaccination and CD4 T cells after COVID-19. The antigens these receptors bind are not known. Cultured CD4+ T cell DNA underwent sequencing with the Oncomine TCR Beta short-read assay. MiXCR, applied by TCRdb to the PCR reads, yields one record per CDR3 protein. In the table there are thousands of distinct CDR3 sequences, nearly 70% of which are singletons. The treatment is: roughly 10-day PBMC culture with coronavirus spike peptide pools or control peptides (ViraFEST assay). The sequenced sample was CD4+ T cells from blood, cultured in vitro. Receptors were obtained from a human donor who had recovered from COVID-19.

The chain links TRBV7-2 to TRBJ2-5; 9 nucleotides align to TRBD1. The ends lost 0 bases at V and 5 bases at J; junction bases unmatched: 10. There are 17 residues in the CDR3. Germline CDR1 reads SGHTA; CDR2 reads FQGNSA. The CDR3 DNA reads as TGTGCCAGCAGCTTAGCTCCGAGGGACAGGGCAGGGGAGACCCAGTACTTC. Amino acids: CASSLAPRDRAGETQYF.

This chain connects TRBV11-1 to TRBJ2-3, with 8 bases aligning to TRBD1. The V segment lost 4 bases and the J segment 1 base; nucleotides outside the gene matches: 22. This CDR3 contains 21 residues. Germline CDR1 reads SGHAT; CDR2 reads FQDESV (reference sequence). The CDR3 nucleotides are TGTGCCAGCAGCTCGGCAGGAGTGACAGGGGTTGTCAAAGGGGGCACAGATACGCAGTATTTT. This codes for CASSSAGVTGVVKGGTDTQYF.

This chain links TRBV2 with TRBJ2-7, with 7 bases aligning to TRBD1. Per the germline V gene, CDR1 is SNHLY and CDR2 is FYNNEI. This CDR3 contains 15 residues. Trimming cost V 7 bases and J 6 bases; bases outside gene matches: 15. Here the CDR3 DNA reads TGTGCCAGCACCGGCGCCAGGGGGATGTACGTCGAGCAGTACTTC. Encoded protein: CASTGARGMYVEQYF.